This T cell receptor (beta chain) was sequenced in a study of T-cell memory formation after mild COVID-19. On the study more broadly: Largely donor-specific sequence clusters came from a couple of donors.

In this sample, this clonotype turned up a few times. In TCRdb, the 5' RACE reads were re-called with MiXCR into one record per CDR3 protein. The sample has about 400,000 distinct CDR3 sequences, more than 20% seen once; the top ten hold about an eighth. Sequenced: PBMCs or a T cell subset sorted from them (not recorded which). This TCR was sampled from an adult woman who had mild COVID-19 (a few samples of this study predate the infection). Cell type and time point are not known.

The CDR3 loop reads CASSLTSGHQETQYF. The CDR3 nucleotides are TGTGCCAGCAGCCTAACTAGCGGGCATCAAGAGACCCAGTACTTC. This rearrangement joins TRBV5-8 to TRBJ2-5; TRBD2 agrees at 9 bases. Germline V gene sequence: CDR1 SGHTS, CDR2 YDEGEE. The CDR3 contains 15 residues. The junction had 6 bases not matched to a gene; V was cut back by 4 bases and J by 2 bases.